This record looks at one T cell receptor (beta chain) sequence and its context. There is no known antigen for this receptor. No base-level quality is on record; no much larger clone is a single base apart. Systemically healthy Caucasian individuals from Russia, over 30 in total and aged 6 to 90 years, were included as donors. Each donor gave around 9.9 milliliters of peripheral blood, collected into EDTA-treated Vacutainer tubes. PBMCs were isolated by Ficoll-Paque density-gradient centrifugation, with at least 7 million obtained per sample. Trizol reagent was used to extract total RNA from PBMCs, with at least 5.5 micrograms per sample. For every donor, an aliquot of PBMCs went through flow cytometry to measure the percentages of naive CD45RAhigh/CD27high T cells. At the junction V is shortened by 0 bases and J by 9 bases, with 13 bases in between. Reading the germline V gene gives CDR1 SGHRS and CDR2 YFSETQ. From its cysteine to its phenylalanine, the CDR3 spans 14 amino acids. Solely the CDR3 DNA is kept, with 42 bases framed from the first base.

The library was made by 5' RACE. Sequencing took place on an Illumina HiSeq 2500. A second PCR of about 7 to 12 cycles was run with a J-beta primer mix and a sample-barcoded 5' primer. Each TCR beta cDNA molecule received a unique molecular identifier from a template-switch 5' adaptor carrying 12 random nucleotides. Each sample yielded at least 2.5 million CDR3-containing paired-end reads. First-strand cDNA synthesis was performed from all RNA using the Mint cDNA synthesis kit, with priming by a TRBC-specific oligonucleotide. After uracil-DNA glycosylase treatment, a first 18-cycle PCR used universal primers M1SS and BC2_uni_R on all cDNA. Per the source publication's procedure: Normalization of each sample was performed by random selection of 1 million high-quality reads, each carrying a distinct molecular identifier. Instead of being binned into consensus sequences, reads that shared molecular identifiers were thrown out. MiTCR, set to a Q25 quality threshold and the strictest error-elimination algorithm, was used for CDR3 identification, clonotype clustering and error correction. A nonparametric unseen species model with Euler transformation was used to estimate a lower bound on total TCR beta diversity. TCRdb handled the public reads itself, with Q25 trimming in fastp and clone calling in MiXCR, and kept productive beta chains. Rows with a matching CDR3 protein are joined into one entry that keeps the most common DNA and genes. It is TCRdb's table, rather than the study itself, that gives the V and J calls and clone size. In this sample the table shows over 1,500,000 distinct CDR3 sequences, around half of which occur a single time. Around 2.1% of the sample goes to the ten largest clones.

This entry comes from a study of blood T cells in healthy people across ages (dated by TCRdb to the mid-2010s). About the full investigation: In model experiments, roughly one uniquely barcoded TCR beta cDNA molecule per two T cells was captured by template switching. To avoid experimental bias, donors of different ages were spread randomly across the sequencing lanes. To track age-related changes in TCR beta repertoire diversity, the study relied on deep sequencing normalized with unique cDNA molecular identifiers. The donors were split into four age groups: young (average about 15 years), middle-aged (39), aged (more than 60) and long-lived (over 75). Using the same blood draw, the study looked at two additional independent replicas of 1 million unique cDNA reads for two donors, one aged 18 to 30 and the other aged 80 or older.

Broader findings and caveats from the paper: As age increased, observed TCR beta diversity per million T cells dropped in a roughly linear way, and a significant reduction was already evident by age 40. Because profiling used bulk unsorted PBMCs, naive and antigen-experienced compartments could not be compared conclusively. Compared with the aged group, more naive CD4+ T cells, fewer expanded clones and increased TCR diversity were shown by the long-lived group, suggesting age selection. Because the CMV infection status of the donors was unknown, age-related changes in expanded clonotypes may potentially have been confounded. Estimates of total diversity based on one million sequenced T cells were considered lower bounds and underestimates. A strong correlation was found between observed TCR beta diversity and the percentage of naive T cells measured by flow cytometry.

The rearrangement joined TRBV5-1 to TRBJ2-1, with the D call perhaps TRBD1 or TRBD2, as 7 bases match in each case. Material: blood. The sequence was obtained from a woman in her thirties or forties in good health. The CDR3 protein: CASSLDGRGGEQFF. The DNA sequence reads TGCGCCAGCAGCTTGGATGGCAGGGGGGGTGAGCAGTTCTTC. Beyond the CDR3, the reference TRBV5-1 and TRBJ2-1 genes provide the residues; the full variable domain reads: KAGVTQTPRYLIKTRGQQVTLSCSPISGHRSVSWYQQTPGQGLQFLFEYFSETQRNKGNFPGRFSGRQFSNSRSEMNVSTLELGDSALYLCASSLDGRGGEQFFGPGTRLTVL.